This TCR beta chain was recorded in a study of beta chain features in type 1 diabetes. Findings and caveats of the study: TCRB rearrangement may or may not be influenced by HLA type; here this remained unresolved. When VDJ junctions were examined, type 1 diabetes patients showed fewer insertions and more deletions. Within each of all four CD4+ subsets, Type 1 diabetes patients had TCRB CDR3s that were moderately but significantly shorter. In patients and controls equally, PCR might favor templates that are shorter.

Worth noting for this clone: Its target is not known.

Every isolated RNA sample was fully reverse transcribed, so sequencing captured expressed TCRB transcripts. The method was immunoSEQ multiplex PCR; TCRdb's version includes in-frame clones alone and lacks a portion of them. Of 250,000 to 300,000 clones listed, approximately 14% are singletons. This CDR3 is 19 amino acids long. The ends lost 0 bases at V and 1 base at J; junction bases unmatched: 13. In germline, CDR1 is LNHNV, CDR2 YYDKDF (reference sequence). The V gene is TRBV15, the J gene TRBJ2-3; 7 bases are shared with TRBD2. The receptor's source is a man younger than 40 with type 1 diabetes. Sequences were obtained from naive CD4+ T cells from blood. Written as DNA, the CDR3 is TGTGCCACCAGCAGAGAAAAGCGGAGAGTGGGAGGGGGCACAGATACGCAGTATTTT. It codes for CATSREKRRVGGGTDTQYF.